The 27 T cell receptor beta chains below were found in one sample sequenced in a study of blood T cell repertoires in COVID-19. TCRdb keeps only in-frame clones here, not all; method: immunoSEQ multiplex PCR. The sample includes 150,000 or so clones, roughly 90% of them seen just once. The sequencing sample was made of peripheral blood. Receptors were obtained from a woman in her fifties or sixties with acute or convalescent COVID-19.

The count of this clone is one. The chain recombines TRBV12-3 or TRBV12-4 with TRBJ1-2; D is uncertain. This CDR3 has 13 amino acids. V was clipped by 5 bases and J by 7 bases, with 14 bases between them. In nucleotides, the CDR3 is TGTGCCAGCAGTCCCCACCCAGAGGTTGGCTACACCTTC. Translated: CASSPHPEVGYTF.

The chain has TRBV19 and TRBJ2-1; 12 bases agree with TRBD1. Germline V gene sequence: CDR1 LNHDA, CDR2 SQIVND (reference sequence). The CDR3 is 17 amino acids. Unmatched junction bases numbered 4, after V lost 3 bases and J lost 1 base. CDR3 sequence reads: CASSILGQGASYNEQFF. The CDR3 nucleotides are TGTGCCAGTAGTATCCTGGGACAGGGGGCATCCTACAATGAGCAGTTCTTC.

As DNA, the CDR3 is TGTGCCAGCAGTTACTCGTCCCAGGGCCATGGCTACACCTTC. This translates into CASSYSSQGHGYTF. This sequence joins TRBV6-5 and TRBJ1-2; D may be TRBD1 (5 bases). Germline CDR1 and CDR2: MNHEY and SVGAGI. The V and J ends lost 0 bases and 6 bases respectively, with 11 bases between them. The CDR3 runs 14 residues.

The rearrangement links TRBV7-6 to TRBJ1-3; 7 nucleotides agree with TRBD1. Germline assignment: CDR1 SGHVS and CDR2 FNYEAQ. Losses at the gene ends were 4 bases for V and 1 base for J; bases not matched to a gene: 10. This CDR3 spans 17 amino acids. In DNA form, the CDR3 reads TGTGCCAGCAGCTCATTAAACACAGGGGTGTCTGGAAACACCATATATTTT. It yields the protein CASSSLNTGVSGNTIYF.

DNA for the CDR3: TGTGCCAGTCAGATCTTAGCGGGAACGGGTAATGAGCAGTTCTTC. Protein: CASQILAGTGNEQFF. V gene TRBV19 combines with J gene TRBJ2-1; TRBD2 matches at 8 bases. The CDR3 spans 15 residues. Trimming took 8 bases from V and 7 from J; bases not matched to a gene: 13. Germline CDR1 and CDR2: LNHDA and SQIVND (reference sequence).

This chain joins TRBV2 and TRBJ1-6; the match to TRBD1 covers 11 bases. This CDR3 is built from 15 residues. J lost 4 bases, V lost 8 bases, and 4 bases had no gene match. Germline assignment: CDR1 SNHLY and CDR2 FYNNEI. CDR3 sequence reads: CASGGTGGYNSPLHF. The CDR3, as DNA: TGTGCCAGCGGGGGGACAGGGGGTTATAATTCACCCCTCCACTTT.

The CDR3 sequence is CASSPAGGPTEAFF. For the CDR3, the DNA is TGCGCCAGCAGCCCGGCGGGCGGTCCCACTGAAGCTTTCTTT. V usage is TRBV5-1 and J usage is TRBJ1-1; D uncertain. The germline V gene encodes CDR1 SGHRS and CDR2 YFSETQ. CDR3 length: 14 amino acids. The V and J ends lost 4 bases and 4 bases respectively, with 14 bases between them.

The chain is built from TRBV7-2 and TRBJ2-1; 10 nucleotides line up with TRBD2. The length of the CDR3 is 15 residues. Germline CDR1 SGHTA, CDR2 FQGNSA. V lost 1 base and J lost 8; bases outside the gene matches: 5. DNA for the CDR3: TGTGCCAGCAGCTTAGTAGCGGGAGGCTGGGATGAGCAGTTCTTC. Translated: CASSLVAGGWDEQFF.

Of note for this clone: The same CDR3 also results from other DNA sequences found in this sample. The chain is built from TRBV6-5 and TRBJ1-4; 8 bases fit TRBD1. CDR3 size: 12 residues. Germline CDR1 and CDR2: MNHEY and SVGAGI. V shed 8 bases, J shed 7 bases, and the junction held 3 bases outside the gene matches. CDR3: CASQGAGEKLFF. In nucleotides, the CDR3 is TGTGCCAGCCAGGGGGCTGGTGAAAAACTGTTTTTT.

V usage is TRBV24-1 and J usage is TRBJ2-3; a possible D gene is TRBD1 (5 bases). The CDR3 covers 16 residues. Germline V gene data show CDR1 as KGHDR and CDR2 as SFDVKD. The ends were cut back, 3 bases at V and 2 bases at J, with 14 bases in the middle. CDR3 region: CATSDPPGSYTDTQYF. The CDR3, as DNA: TGTGCCACCAGTGATCCTCCAGGGTCTTACACAGATACGCAGTATTTT.

This clone turned up a few times. The gene calls are TRBV6-2 or TRBV6-3 and TRBJ1-1; the D gene is possibly TRBD1 (6 bases). Germline V gene data show CDR1 as MNHEY and CDR2 as SVGEGT. This CDR3 spans 12 amino acids. V was clipped by 5 bases and J by 7 bases, with 11 bases between them. This chain's CDR3 is CASSLQGIEAFF. The CDR3 DNA follows: TGTGCCAGCAGTCTGCAGGGGATTGAAGCTTTCTTT.

This clone was observed a single time. V usage is TRBV3-1 (or the pseudogene TRBV3-2) and J usage is TRBJ2-5, with 7 bases aligning to TRBD1. This CDR3 comprises 20 residues. Germline trimming cut 0 bases from V and 3 bases from J; bases unmatched to any gene: 19. CDR1 is LGHDT and CDR2 is YNNKEL in the germline V gene (reference sequence). The DNA for the CDR3 is TGTGCCAGCAGCCAAGAGTTAATTGAGGTACGAGGGACAGACAAAGAGACCCAGTACTTC. Encoded protein: CASSQELIEVRGTDKETQYF.

This chain joins TRBV2 and TRBJ2-7, with TRBD2 as a possible D gene (5 bases). V lost 1 base, J lost 5 bases, and 18 bases lay in between. This CDR3 comprises 16 residues. Per germline, CDR1 SNHLY and CDR2 FYNNEI. The CDR3 coding sequence is TGTGCCAGCAGTGAAGTCATCCCCGGGGTGGGCCACGAGCAGTACTTC. Protein product: CASSEVIPGVGHEQYF.

Here the CDR3 DNA reads TGTGCCTGGACAACTAGCGCCGTTATACATGAGCAGTTCTTC. Amino acid sequence: CAWTTSAVIHEQFF. The rearrangement uses TRBV30 and TRBJ2-1; 7 bases agree with TRBD2. Germline V gives CDR1 GTSNPN, CDR2 SVGIG (reference sequence). Trimming took 4 bases from V and 8 from J; bases not matched to a gene: 11. This CDR3 region has 14 residues.

This clone was observed once. DNA for the CDR3: TGTGCCAGCAGTTACCTGGGGAGATTTTACGAGCAGTACTTC. It is translated as CASSYLGRFYEQYF. The J gene is TRBJ2-7, the V gene TRBV6-5; D is perhaps TRBD2 (5 bases). The CDR3 contains 14 residues. Trimming removed 2 bases from V and 4 bases from J, with 12 bases in between. CDR1 and CDR2 from the germline V gene are MNHEY and SVGAGI.

The chain employs TRBV5-1 and TRBJ2-3; maybe TRBD2 (7 bases). Trimming cost V 4 bases and J 5 bases, with 17 bases left between them. The length of the CDR3 is 15 residues. The germline V gene has CDR1 SGHRS and CDR2 YFSETQ. The CDR3 is CASSAGGQSEDTQYF. Here the CDR3 DNA reads TGCGCCAGCAGCGCCGGGGGGCAGTCTGAAGATACGCAGTATTTT. The variable domain in full, with the rest retrieved from reference TRBV5-1 and TRBJ2-3, is KAGVTQTPRYLIKTRGQQVTLSCSPISGHRSVSWYQQTPGQGLQFLFEYFSETQRNKGNFPGRFSGRQFSNSRSEMNVSTLELGDSALYLCASSAGGQSEDTQYFGPGTRLTVL.

This clone was detected only once. The J gene is TRBJ2-5, the V gene TRBV7-2, with D possibly TRBD2 on 6 matching bases. Germline values: CDR1 SGHTA, CDR2 FQGNSA. The CDR3 sequence is 16 residues long. V was shortened by 5 bases and J by 4 bases, with 20 bases between the two germline ends. CDR3 DNA sequence: TGTGCCAGCAGCAGGCAAGTCGGGACTTTCGGAGAGACCCAGTACTTC. It is translated as CASSRQVGTFGETQYF.

The chain combines TRBV6-5 with TRBJ1-6; 9 bases are shared with TRBD1. Germline V gene data show CDR1 as MNHEY and CDR2 as SVGAGI. Trimming removed 5 bases from V and 9 bases from J; junction bases left unmatched: 5. CDR3 length equals 14 residues. Written as DNA, the CDR3 is TGTGCCAGCAGTAGGGACAGGGATCCTTCACCCCTCCACTTT. Translating gives CASSRDRDPSPLHF.

The V and J genes are TRBV7-6 and TRBJ2-7, with 7 nucleotides matching TRBD1. The trim removed 5 bases at V and 0 bases at J, leaving 10 bases unmatched. The CDR3 covers 16 residues. In germline, CDR1 is SGHVS, CDR2 FNYEAQ. The CDR3, as DNA: TGTGCCAGCAGCGCCCTAACAGGGGAGCACTCCTACGAGCAGTACTTC. It yields the protein CASSALTGEHSYEQYF. Supplemented by reference TRBV7-6 and TRBJ2-7, the full variable domain reads GAGVSQSPRYKVTKRGQDVALRCDPISGHVSLYWYRQALGQGPEFLTYFNYEAQQDKSGLPNDRFSAERPEGSISTLTIQRTEQRDSAMYRCASSALTGEHSYEQYFGPGTRLTVT.

The CDR3 spells CASSYRTGVQPQHF. The CDR3 DNA is TGTGCCAGCAGTTACCGGACAGGGGTCCAGCCCCAGCATTTT. The chain joins TRBV6-5 to TRBJ1-5, with TRBD1 identical over 9 bases. The CDR3 length is 14 residues. J lost 7 bases, V lost 2 bases, and 3 bases had no gene match. From germline, CDR1 is MNHEY and CDR2 SVGAGI.

The rearrangement links TRBV29-1 to TRBJ2-5; D gene uncertain. Germline-derived CDR1 and CDR2 are SQVTM and ANQGSEA. Trimming pared 2 bases from V and 4 bases from J, leaving 5 bases between. This CDR3 comprises 11 residues. The CDR3: CSVEKRETQYF. CDR3 sequence (DNA): TGCAGCGTTGAAAAGAGAGAGACCCAGTACTTC.

The genes are TRBV11-2 and TRBJ1-2; 7 positions match TRBD1. The CDR3 has 14 amino acids. V shed 5 bases, J shed 3 bases, and the junction held 6 bases outside the gene matches. The germline V gene encodes CDR1 SGHAT and CDR2 FQNNGV. In nucleotides, the CDR3 is TGTGCCAGCAGCGTGGGACAGCGCTACTATGGCTACACCTTC. Protein sequence: CASSVGQRYYGYTF. The full variable domain, its missing parts supplied by reference TRBV11-2 and TRBJ1-2, is EAGVAQSPRYKIIEKRQSVAFWCNPISGHATLYWYQQILGQGPKLLIQFQNNGVVDDSQLPKDRFSAERLKGVDSTLKIQPAKLEDSAVYLCASSVGQRYYGYTFGSGTRLTVV.

V gene TRBV5-1 combines with J gene TRBJ2-5; 15 bases align to TRBD2. V shed 3 bases and J 1 base; nucleotides not matched to a gene: 1. Germline CDR1 SGHRS, CDR2 YFSETQ. This CDR3 contains 16 residues. Here the CDR3 reads CASSSGLAGGQETQYF. CDR3 in DNA: TGCGCCAGCAGCTCGGGACTAGCGGGGGGCCAAGAGACCCAGTACTTC.

The chain carries TRBV6-6 and TRBJ1-1, with D possibly being TRBD1 (6 bases). The CDR3 runs to 14 residues. V was shortened by 6 bases and J by 5 bases, with 16 bases between the two germline ends. Germline values: CDR1 MNHNY, CDR2 SVGAGI (reference sequence). This chain's CDR3 is CASRSGGGGTEAFF. The CDR3 nucleotides are TGTGCCAGCAGATCGGGGGGAGGGGGGACTGAAGCTTTCTTT.

The J gene is TRBJ2-2, the V gene TRBV27, with 8 bases fitting TRBD2. CDR1 is MNHEY, CDR2 SMNVEV, per germline (reference sequence). J gave up 8 bases and V 7 bases, and 9 bases lay outside the gene matches. This CDR3 contains 14 residues. Here the CDR3 DNA reads TGTGCCAGCACCTATAGCGGGGACGTGGGGGAGCTGTTTTTT. This encodes CASTYSGDVGELFF.

Only a few counts were recorded for this clone. The gene calls are TRBV2 and TRBJ2-5; perhaps TRBD2 as D (5 bases). CDR1 SNHLY and CDR2 FYNNEI come from the germline V gene. V shed 5 bases and J shed 2 bases, with 9 bases lying between them. This CDR3 spans 13 amino acids. The CDR3 DNA is TGTGCCAGCAGTAGAGGGATACAAGAGACCCAGTACTTC. Translating gives CASSRGIQETQYF.

The chain employs TRBV10-1 and TRBJ2-3; 14 positions match TRBD2. The ends lost 5 bases at V and 4 bases at J; junction bases unmatched: 5. Germline assignment: CDR1 WNHNN and CDR2 SYGVQD (reference sequence). The CDR3 runs to 16 residues. The CDR3 here is CASSPGLAGGSDTQYF. DNA of the CDR3: TGCGCCAGCAGTCCTGGACTAGCGGGAGGTTCAGATACGCAGTATTTT.